This TCR beta chain comes out of a study of cytomegalovirus exposure and HLA in healthy donors. Study-wide points: The dataset shows that most TCR sequences were rare, while some public TCRs occurred in many donors. Relative to the approximately 660-donor mean, N-insertions were reportedly fewer in an Asian-associated ancestry cluster in a later analysis.

The ends lost 5 bases at V and 1 base at J; junction bases unmatched: 7. Germline lookup yields CDR1 SEHNR and CDR2 FQNEAQ (reference sequence). This CDR3 contains 15 residues. PCR employed 60 Vbeta and 13 Jbeta primers. Original methodology: An analysis that came later counted approximately 76 million unique TCR beta chains, roughly 11 million shared. Assay used: immunoSEQ multiplex PCR; TCRdb lists only in-frame clones, some missing. The D gene and trimming were derived from the DNA, and the V and J assignments and clone size from that table. The sample shows 120,000 to 150,000 clones, 79% of them seen only once. Note on this clone: Antigen: not known.

The sequence was collected from a man aged 18-30 years in good health and CMV-seronegative. Sequenced input: PBMCs. The chain combines TRBV7-9 with TRBJ1-1; 7 nucleotides match TRBD1. CDR3 residues: CASSPTDRTNTEAFF. The CDR3 bases are TGTGCCAGCAGCCCAACGGACAGGACGAACACTGAAGCTTTCTTT. The full variable domain, with the rest looked up from reference TRBV7-9 and TRBJ1-1, is DTGVSQNPRHKITKRGQNVTFRCDPISEHNRLYWYRQTLGQGPEFLTYFQNEAQLEKSRLLSDRFSAERPKGSFSTLEIQRTEQGDSAMYLCASSPTDRTNTEAFFGQGTRLTVV.